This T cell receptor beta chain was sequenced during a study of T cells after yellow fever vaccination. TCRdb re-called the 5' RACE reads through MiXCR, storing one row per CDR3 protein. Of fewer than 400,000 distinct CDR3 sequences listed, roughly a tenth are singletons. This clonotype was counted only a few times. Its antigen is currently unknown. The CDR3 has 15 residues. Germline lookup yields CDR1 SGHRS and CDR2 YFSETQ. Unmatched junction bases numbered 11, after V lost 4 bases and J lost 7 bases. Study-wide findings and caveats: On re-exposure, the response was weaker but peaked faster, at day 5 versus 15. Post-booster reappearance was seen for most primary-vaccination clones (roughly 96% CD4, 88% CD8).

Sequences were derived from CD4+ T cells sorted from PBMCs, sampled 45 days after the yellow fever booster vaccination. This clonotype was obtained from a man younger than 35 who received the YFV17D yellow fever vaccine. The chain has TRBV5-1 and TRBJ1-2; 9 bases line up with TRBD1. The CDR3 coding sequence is TGCGCCAGCAGCCTTATTCCGACAGGGGGATTTGGCTACACCTTC. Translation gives CASSLIPTGGFGYTF.